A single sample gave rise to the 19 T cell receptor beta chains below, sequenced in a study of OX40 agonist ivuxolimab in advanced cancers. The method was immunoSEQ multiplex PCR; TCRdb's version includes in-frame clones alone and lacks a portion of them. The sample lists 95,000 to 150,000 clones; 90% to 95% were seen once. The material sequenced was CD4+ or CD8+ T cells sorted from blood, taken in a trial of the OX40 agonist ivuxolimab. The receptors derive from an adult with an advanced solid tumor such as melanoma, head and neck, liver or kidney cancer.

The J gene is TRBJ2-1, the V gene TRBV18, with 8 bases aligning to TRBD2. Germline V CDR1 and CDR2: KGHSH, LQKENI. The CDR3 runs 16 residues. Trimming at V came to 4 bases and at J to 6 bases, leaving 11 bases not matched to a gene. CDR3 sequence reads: CASSHSSSGIFNEQFF. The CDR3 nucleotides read TGTGCCAGCTCACATTCAAGTAGCGGGATTTTCAATGAGCAGTTCTTC.

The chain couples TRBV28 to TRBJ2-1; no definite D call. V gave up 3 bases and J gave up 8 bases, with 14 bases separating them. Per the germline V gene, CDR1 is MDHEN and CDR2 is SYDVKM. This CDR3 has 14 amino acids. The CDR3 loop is CASSLVRRRDEQFF. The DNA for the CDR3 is TGTGCCAGCAGTTTGGTTCGCCGACGGGATGAGCAGTTCTTC.

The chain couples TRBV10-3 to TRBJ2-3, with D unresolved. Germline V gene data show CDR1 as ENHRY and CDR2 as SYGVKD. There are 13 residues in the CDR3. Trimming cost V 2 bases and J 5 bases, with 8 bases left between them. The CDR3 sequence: CAISERQEDTQYF. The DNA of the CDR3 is TGTGCCATCAGTGAGCGTCAGGAAGATACGCAGTATTTT.

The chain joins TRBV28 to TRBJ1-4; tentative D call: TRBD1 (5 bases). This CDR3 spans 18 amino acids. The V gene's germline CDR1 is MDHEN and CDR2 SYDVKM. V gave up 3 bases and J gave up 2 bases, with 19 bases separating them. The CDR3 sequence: CASSFRGTGAFTNEKLFF. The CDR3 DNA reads TGTGCCAGCAGTTTTAGGGGAACCGGCGCGTTCACTAATGAAAAACTGTTTTTT. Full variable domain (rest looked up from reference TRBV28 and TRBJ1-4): DVKVTQSSRYLVKRTGEKVFLECVQDMDHENMFWYRQDPGLGLRLIYFSYDVKMKEKGDIPEGYSVSREKKERFSLILESASTNQTSMYLCASSFRGTGAFTNEKLFFGSGTQLSVL.

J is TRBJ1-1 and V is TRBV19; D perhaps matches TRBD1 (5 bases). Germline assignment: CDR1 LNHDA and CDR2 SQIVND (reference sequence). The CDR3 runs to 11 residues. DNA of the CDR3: TGTTCGTCAAGGGGGAACACTGAAGCTTTCTTT. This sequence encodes CSSRGNTEAFF.

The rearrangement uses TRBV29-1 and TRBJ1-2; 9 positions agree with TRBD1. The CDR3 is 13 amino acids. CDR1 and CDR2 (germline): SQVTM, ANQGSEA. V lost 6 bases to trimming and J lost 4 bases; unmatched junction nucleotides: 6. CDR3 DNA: TGCAGCGTCACGGACAGGGGAGGCTATGGCTACACCTTC. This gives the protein CSVTDRGGYGYTF.

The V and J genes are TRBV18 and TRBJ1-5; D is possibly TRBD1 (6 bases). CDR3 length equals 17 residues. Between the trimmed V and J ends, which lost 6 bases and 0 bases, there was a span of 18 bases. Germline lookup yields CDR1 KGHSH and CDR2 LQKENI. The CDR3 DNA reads TGTGCCAGCTCTCACTCCGGGGGGCCGAATAGCAATCAGCCCCAGCATTTT. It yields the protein CASSHSGGPNSNQPQHF.

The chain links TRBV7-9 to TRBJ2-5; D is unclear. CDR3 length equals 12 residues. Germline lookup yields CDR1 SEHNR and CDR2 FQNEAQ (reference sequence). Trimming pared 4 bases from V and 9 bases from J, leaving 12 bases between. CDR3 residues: CASSSRGMPQYF. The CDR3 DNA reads TGTGCCAGCAGCTCCCGCGGCATGCCCCAGTACTTC.

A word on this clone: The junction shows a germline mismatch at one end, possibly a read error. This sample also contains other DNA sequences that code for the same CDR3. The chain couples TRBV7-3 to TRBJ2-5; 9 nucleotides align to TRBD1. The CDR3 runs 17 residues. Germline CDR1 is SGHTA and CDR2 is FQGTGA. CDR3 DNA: TGCGCCAGCAGCTTAAGGCAACCGGGACAGGGTCAAGAGACCCAGTACTTC. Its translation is CASSLRQPGQGQETQYF.

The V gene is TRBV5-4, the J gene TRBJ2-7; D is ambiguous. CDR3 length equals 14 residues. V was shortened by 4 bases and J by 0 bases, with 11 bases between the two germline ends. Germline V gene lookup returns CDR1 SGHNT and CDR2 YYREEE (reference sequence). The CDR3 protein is CASSGRTHSYEQYF. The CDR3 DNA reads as TGTGCCAGCAGCGGTAGAACACACTCCTACGAGCAGTACTTC. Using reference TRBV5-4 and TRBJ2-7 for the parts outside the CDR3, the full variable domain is ETGVTQSPTHLIKTRGQQVTLRCSSQSGHNTVSWYQQALGQGPQFIFQYYREEENGRGNFPPRFSGLQFPNYSSELNVNALELDDSALYLCASSGRTHSYEQYFGPGTRLTVT.

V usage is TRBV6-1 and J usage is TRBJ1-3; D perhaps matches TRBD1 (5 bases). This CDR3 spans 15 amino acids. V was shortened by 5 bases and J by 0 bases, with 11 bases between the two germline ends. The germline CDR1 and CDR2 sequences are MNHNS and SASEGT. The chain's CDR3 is CASSRPGTSGNTIYF. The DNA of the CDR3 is TGTGCCAGCAGTCGCCCGGGGACCTCTGGAAACACCATATATTTT.

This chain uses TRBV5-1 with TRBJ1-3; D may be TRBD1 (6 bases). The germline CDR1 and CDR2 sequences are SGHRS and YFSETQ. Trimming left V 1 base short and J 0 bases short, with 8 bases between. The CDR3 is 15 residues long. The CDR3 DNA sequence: TGCGCCAGCAGCTTGACAGGGATCTCTGGAAACACCATATATTTT. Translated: CASSLTGISGNTIYF. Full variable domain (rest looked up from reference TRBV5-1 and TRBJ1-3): KAGVTQTPRYLIKTRGQQVTLSCSPISGHRSVSWYQQTPGQGLQFLFEYFSETQRNKGNFPGRFSGRQFSNSRSEMNVSTLELGDSALYLCASSLTGISGNTIYFGEGSWLTVV.

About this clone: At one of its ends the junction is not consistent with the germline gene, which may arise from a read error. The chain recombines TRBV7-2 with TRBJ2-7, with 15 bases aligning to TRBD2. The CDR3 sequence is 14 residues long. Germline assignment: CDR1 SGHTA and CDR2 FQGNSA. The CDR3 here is CASSSGLAGGERYF. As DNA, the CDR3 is TGTGCCAGCAGCTCGGGACTAGCGGGAGGCGAGCGGTACTTC. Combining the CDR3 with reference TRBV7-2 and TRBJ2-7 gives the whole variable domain GAGVSQSPSNKVTEKGKDVELRCDPISGHTALYWYRQSLGQGLEFLIYFQGNSAPDKSGLPSDRFSAERTGGSVSTLTIQRTQQEDSAVYLCASSSGLAGGERYFGPGTRLTVT.

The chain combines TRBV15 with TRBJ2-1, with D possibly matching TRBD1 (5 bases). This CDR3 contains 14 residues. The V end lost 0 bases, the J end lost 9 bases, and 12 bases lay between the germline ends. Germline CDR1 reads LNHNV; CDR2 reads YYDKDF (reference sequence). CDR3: CATSREDTSREQFF. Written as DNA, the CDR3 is TGTGCCACCAGCAGAGAGGACACGTCCCGTGAGCAGTTCTTC.

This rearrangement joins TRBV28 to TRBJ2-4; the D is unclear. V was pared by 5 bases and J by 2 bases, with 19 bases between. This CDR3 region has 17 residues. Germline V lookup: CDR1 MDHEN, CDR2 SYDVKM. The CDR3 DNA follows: TGTGCCAGCAGTCTAAGCCAGAAAAAGACGTCCAAAAACATTCAGTACTTC. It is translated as CASSLSQKKTSKNIQYF.

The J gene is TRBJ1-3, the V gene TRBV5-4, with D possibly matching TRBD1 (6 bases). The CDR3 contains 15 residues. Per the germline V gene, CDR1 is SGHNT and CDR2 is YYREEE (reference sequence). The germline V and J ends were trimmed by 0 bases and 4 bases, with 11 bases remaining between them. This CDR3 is CASSLAGGGGNTIYF. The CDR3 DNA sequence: TGTGCCAGCAGCTTGGCGGGGGGCGGCGGAAACACCATATATTTT.

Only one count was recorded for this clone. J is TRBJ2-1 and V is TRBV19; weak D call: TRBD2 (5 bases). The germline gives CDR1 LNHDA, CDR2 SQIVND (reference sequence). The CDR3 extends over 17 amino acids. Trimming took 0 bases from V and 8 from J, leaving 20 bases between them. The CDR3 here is CASSIDLVQIKEDEQFF. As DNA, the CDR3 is TGTGCCAGTAGTATAGATCTCGTACAGATTAAGGAGGATGAGCAGTTCTTC.

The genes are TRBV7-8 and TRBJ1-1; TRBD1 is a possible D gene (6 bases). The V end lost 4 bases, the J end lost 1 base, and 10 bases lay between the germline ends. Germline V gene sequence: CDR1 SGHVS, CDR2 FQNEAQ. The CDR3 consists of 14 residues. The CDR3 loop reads CASSWGAANTEAFF. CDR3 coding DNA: TGTGCCAGCAGCTGGGGGGCCGCGAACACTGAAGCTTTCTTT.

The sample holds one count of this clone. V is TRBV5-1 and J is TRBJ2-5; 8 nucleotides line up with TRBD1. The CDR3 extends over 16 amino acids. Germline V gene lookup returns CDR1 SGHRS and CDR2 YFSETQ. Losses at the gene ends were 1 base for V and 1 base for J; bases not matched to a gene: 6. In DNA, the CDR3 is TGCGCCAGCAGCTTGTCAGGGGGCGCGGCCCAAGAGACCCAGTACTTC. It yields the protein CASSLSGGAAQETQYF.